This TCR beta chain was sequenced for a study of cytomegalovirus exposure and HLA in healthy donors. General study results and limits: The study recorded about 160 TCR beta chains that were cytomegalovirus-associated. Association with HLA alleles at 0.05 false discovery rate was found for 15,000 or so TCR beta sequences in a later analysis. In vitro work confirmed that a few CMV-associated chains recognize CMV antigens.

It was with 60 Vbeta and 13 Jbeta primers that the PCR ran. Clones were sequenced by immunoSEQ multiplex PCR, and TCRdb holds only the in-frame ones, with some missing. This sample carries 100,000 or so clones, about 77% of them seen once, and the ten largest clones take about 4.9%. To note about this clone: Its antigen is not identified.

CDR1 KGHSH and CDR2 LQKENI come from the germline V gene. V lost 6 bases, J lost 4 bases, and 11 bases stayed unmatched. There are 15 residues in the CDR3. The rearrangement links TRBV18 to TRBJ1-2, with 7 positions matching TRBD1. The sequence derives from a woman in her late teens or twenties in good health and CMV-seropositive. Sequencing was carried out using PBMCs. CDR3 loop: CASSRRQGEGYGYTF. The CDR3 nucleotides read TGTGCCAGCTCGCGGAGACAGGGAGAAGGCTATGGCTACACCTTC.